The 27 T cell receptor beta chains below all came from one sample that was sequenced in a study of memory CD4+ T cells and cytomegalovirus serostatus. Single viable CD3+CD4+CD8-CD45RO+ cells were sorted as the memory CD4+ T cells. TCRdb's table, derived via immunoSEQ multiplex PCR, lists solely in-frame clones and lacks some. The sample carries around 54,000 clones, 70% to 80% recorded once. Input material: memory CD4+ T cells from blood. These receptors came from an adult in good health and CMV-seropositive.

This clone has only a few counts. This rearrangement joins TRBV19 to TRBJ1-5; 7 positions match TRBD1. Trimming cost V 6 bases and J 0 bases; bases outside gene matches: 5. In germline, CDR1 is LNHDA, CDR2 SQIVND (reference sequence). The CDR3 extends over 15 amino acids. For the CDR3, the DNA is TGTGCCAGTAGGACGGGACAGAATAGCAATCAGCCCCAGCATTTT. It translates to CASRTGQNSNQPQHF. Filled out from reference TRBV19 and TRBJ1-5, the complete variable domain reads DGGITQSPKYLFRKEGQNVTLSCEQNLNHDAMYWYRQDPGQGLRLIYYSQIVNDFQKGDIAEGYSVSREKKESFPLTVTSAQKNPTAFYLCASRTGQNSNQPQHFGDGTRLSIL.

The chain joins TRBV6-6 to TRBJ2-5; TRBD2 agrees at 10 bases. V was clipped by 8 bases and J by 2 bases; unmatched bases: 8. The CDR3 consists of 15 residues. CDR1 is MNHNY, CDR2 SVGAGI, per germline (reference sequence). The CDR3 reads CASRGGAGGQETQYF. The CDR3 DNA is TGTGCCAGCCGAGGGGGAGCGGGAGGGCAAGAGACCCAGTACTTC.

The sample holds one count of this clone. CDR3: CASSGQETQYF. The CDR3 bases are TGTGCCAGCTCGGGGCAAGAGACCCAGTACTTC. This chain connects TRBV19 to TRBJ2-5; TRBD2 is a possible D gene (5 bases). Trimming took 9 bases from V and 2 from J, leaving 7 bases between them. This CDR3 region has 11 residues. Germline loops: CDR1 LNHDA, CDR2 SQIVND (reference sequence).

The V call is TRBV6-6, the J call TRBJ1-1; no clear D gene. Germline assignment: CDR1 MNHNY and CDR2 SVGAGI (reference sequence). The CDR3 length is 12 residues. V dropped 7 bases and J dropped 0 bases, with 6 bases sitting between them. CDR3 protein: CASKRMNTEAFF. The CDR3 DNA sequence: TGTGCCAGCAAACGGATGAACACTGAAGCTTTCTTT.

V and J are TRBV28 and TRBJ2-3; the D is unclear. Between the trimmed V and J ends, which lost 4 bases and 1 base, there was a span of 15 bases. This CDR3 contains 16 residues. Germline V lookup: CDR1 MDHEN, CDR2 SYDVKM. The CDR3 spells CASSSLGPSRTDTQYF. The DNA of the CDR3 is TGTGCCAGCAGTTCCTTAGGACCTTCCCGCACAGATACGCAGTATTTT.

This clone has a single count. The V and J genes are TRBV7-8 and TRBJ1-1; weak D call: TRBD1 (5 bases). Trimming took off 1 base at V and 8 bases at J, with 17 bases between the two ends. CDR3 length: 15 amino acids. Germline loops: CDR1 SGHVS, CDR2 FQNEAQ. The CDR3: CASSLVGLGASEAFF. CDR3 nucleotides: TGTGCCAGCAGCTTAGTCGGACTTGGGGCGAGCGAAGCTTTCTTT.

DNA of the CDR3: TGTGCCAGCAAAGTCCAGGACCTCGGCGGGAATGAGCAGTTCTTC. Its protein is CASKVQDLGGNEQFF. The chain combines TRBV2 with TRBJ2-1; tentatively, D is TRBD2 (5 bases). Germline values: CDR1 SNHLY, CDR2 FYNNEI. The length of the CDR3 is 15 residues. V dropped 7 bases and J dropped 7 bases, with 20 bases sitting between them. Using reference TRBV2 and TRBJ2-1 for the parts outside the CDR3, the full variable domain is EPEVTQTPSHQVTQMGQEVILRCVPISNHLYFYWYRQILGQKVEFLVSFYNNEISEKSEIFDDQFSVERPDGSNFTLKIRSTKLEDSAMYFCASKVQDLGGNEQFFGPGTRLTVL.

The V call is TRBV6-1, the J call TRBJ2-7; no clear D gene. Germline lookup yields CDR1 MNHNS and CDR2 SASEGT. The CDR3 runs to 14 residues. The V and J ends lost 0 bases and 8 bases respectively, with 14 bases between them. This CDR3 reads CASSEAPGSSKQYV. CDR3 in DNA: TGTGCCAGCAGTGAAGCGCCGGGTTCATCTAAGCAGTACGTC.

The chain joins TRBV5-6 to TRBJ1-5; no clear D. Looked up from germline, CDR1 is SGHDT and CDR2 is YYEEEE. CDR3 length: 14 residues. Between the trimmed V and J ends, which lost 3 bases and 6 bases, there was a span of 13 bases. CDR3 bases: TGTGCCAGCAGCTCCGGGTGGAGGAGTCAGCCCCAGCATTTT. As protein: CASSSGWRSQPQHF.

The chain uses TRBV10-1 and TRBJ2-1; 7 nucleotides match TRBD1. V gave up 0 bases and J gave up 8 bases; unmatched junction bases: 7. The length of the CDR3 is 15 residues. Germline V gene lookup returns CDR1 WNHNN and CDR2 SYGVQD (reference sequence). CDR3 sequence: CASSESQGVMDEQFF. CDR3 nucleotides: TGCGCCAGCAGTGAGTCCCAGGGGGTTATGGATGAGCAGTTCTTC.

This clone occurred a few times. The rearrangement uses TRBV2 and TRBJ1-5, with TRBD1 as a possible D gene (5 bases). Germline V gives CDR1 SNHLY, CDR2 FYNNEI. The CDR3 contains 16 residues. Trimming removed 2 bases at V and 7 bases at J, with 18 bases between. The DNA of the CDR3 is TGTGCCAGCAGTGAACAGGGCATACAGAGTATCCAGCCCCAGCATTTT. Translation gives CASSEQGIQSIQPQHF.

The J gene is TRBJ2-1, the V gene TRBV30; tentative D call: TRBD1 (6 bases). The CDR3 is made up of 13 amino acids. In germline, CDR1 is GTSNPN, CDR2 SVGIG (reference sequence). The V gene lost 3 bases and the J gene lost 12 bases, with 18 bases spanning the gap. Here the CDR3 reads CAWSIQGHGGQFF. The CDR3 bases are TGTGCCTGGAGCATTCAGGGACACGGCGGGCAGTTCTTC.

This chain links TRBV9 with TRBJ2-1; D not resolved. With 3 bases removed from V and 9 bases from J, the gap between germline ends came to 13 bases. CDR3 length: 13 residues. Germline V gives CDR1 SGDLS, CDR2 YYNGEE. CDR3 bases: TGTGCCAGCAGCGATAGACCCGACGGTGAGCAGTTCTTC. It codes for CASSDRPDGEQFF.

The rearrangement uses TRBV27 and TRBJ1-2; 12 bases match TRBD1. CDR3 length equals 17 residues. The trim removed 2 bases at V and 4 bases at J, leaving 8 bases unmatched. Germline V gene data show CDR1 as MNHEY and CDR2 as SMNVEV (reference sequence). This CDR3 is CASSLVGQGAQSYGYTF. The CDR3 DNA reads TGTGCCAGCAGTTTAGTGGGACAGGGGGCGCAAAGCTATGGCTACACCTTC.

This clone was seen just once. The chain has TRBV6-1 and TRBJ1-3, with a weak D call TRBD1 (5 bases). Germline V gives CDR1 MNHNS, CDR2 SASEGT. CDR3 size: 15 residues. Trimming took 6 bases from V and 0 from J, leaving 12 bases between them. The CDR3 bases are TGTGCCAGCAGAACACAGGCCAACTCTGGAAACACCATATATTTT. It is translated as CASRTQANSGNTIYF.

The chain has TRBV29-1 and TRBJ2-5; D is ambiguous. TRBJ2-7 matches the DNA end more closely, so the J call is doubtful. Germline CDR1 reads SQVTM; CDR2 reads ANQGSEA. The CDR3 loop spans 12 amino acids. DNA of the CDR3: TGCAGCGTTGTCTGGGGTTCGTACGAGCAGTACTTC. Its protein is CSVVWGSYEQYF.

This chain uses TRBV30 with TRBJ2-2; no definite D call. Trimming took 4 bases from V and 8 from J, leaving 8 bases between them. There are 11 residues in the CDR3. Germline assignment: CDR1 GTSNPN and CDR2 SVGIG (reference sequence). CDR3 region: CAWTQEGELFF. The CDR3 nucleotides are TGTGCCTGGACCCAGGAAGGGGAGCTGTTTTTT.

This sequence joins TRBV29-1 and TRBJ1-2; D is uncertain. CDR1 is SQVTM and CDR2 is ANQGSEA in the germline V gene. V shed 3 bases and J shed 5 bases, with 10 bases lying between them. This CDR3 contains 12 residues. The CDR3 DNA is TGCAGCGTTGAGGCCGGCGCATATGGCTACACCTTC. Amino acid sequence: CSVEAGAYGYTF.

The chain links TRBV27 to TRBJ2-1, with a possible D match to TRBD1 (8 bases). Trimming stripped 4 bases from V and 11 bases from J, with 15 bases between. CDR3 length: 13 amino acids. CDR1 is MNHEY, CDR2 SMNVEV, per germline (reference sequence). CDR3 residues: CASSSYRGGKQFF. CDR3 coding DNA: TGTGCCAGCAGTTCCTACAGGGGGGGAAAGCAGTTCTTC.

V is TRBV5-6 and J is TRBJ1-1; D may be TRBD1 (6 bases). Germline V gene lookup returns CDR1 SGHDT and CDR2 YYEEEE. CDR3 length equals 14 residues. The V end was cut by 4 bases, the J end by 1 base, with 11 bases between. CDR3 nucleotide sequence: TGTGCCAGCAGCGGGGGCCGGACGAACACTGAAGCTTTCTTT. Protein sequence: CASSGGRTNTEAFF.

The rearrangement uses TRBV7-2 and TRBJ2-7; D remains ambiguous. V dropped 5 bases and J dropped 3 bases, with 11 bases sitting between them. CDR3 length equals 13 residues. Germline V gene data show CDR1 as SGHTA and CDR2 as FQGNSA. The CDR3 sequence: CASSASVGYEQYF. DNA for the CDR3: TGTGCCAGCAGCGCGTCTGTGGGCTACGAGCAGTACTTC.

The chain employs TRBV6-5 and TRBJ1-5; D is unclear. V dropped 8 bases and J dropped 2 bases, with 10 bases sitting between them. The germline gives CDR1 MNHEY, CDR2 SVGAGI. CDR3 length: 13 amino acids. In DNA, the CDR3 is TGTGCCAGCGGCGGTGCGGGCAATCAGCCCCAGCATTTT. This sequence encodes CASGGAGNQPQHF.

The chain has TRBV6-1 and TRBJ2-5; TRBD1 is a possible D gene (5 bases). The V end was cut by 6 bases, the J end by 2 bases, with 10 bases between. Germline CDR1 is MNHNS and CDR2 is SASEGT. This CDR3 is 13 amino acids long. CDR3 nucleotide sequence: TGTGCCAGCAGAAGAAGGGGACAAGAGACCCAGTACTTC. Amino acids: CASRRRGQETQYF.

This clone occurred a few times. The chain joins TRBV19 to TRBJ2-7, with unresolved D. This CDR3 comprises 13 residues. The germline V gene encodes CDR1 LNHDA and CDR2 SQIVND (reference sequence). V lost 5 bases, J lost 5 bases, and 13 bases lay in between. The CDR3 spells CASSLLSMDEQYF. CDR3 bases: TGTGCCAGTAGTCTTCTATCCATGGACGAGCAGTACTTC.

This chain connects TRBV4-1 to TRBJ2-1, with D perhaps TRBD1 (5 bases). V was cut by 7 bases and J by 9 bases, with 28 bases left in between. Germline V gives CDR1 MGHRA, CDR2 YSYEKL. This CDR3 region has 17 residues. The DNA for the CDR3 is TGCGCCAGCAACCTAAAGGATACGGGCTCCCGCCAGGGTGAGCAGTTCTTC. Protein sequence: CASNLKDTGSRQGEQFF.

This clone was recorded only once. The rearrangement uses TRBV5-1 and TRBJ2-6, with D tentatively TRBD1 (8 bases). CDR1 is SGHRS, CDR2 YFSETQ, per germline. V shed 7 bases and J shed 2 bases, with 16 bases lying between them. The CDR3 runs 16 residues. The CDR3 is CASREAGGAGANVLTF. The CDR3 DNA reads as TGCGCCAGCCGGGAGGCAGGGGGCGCTGGGGCCAACGTCCTGACTTTC. Looking up the rest from reference TRBV5-1 and TRBJ2-6 gives the full variable domain: KAGVTQTPRYLIKTRGQQVTLSCSPISGHRSVSWYQQTPGQGLQFLFEYFSETQRNKGNFPGRFSGRQFSNSRSEMNVSTLELGDSALYLCASREAGGAGANVLTFGAGSRLTVL.

In its sample, this clone was seen once. The rearrangement links TRBV28 to TRBJ1-5, with a tentative D call TRBD1 (6 bases). Germline V gives CDR1 MDHEN, CDR2 SYDVKM. The CDR3 is 12 residues long. Trimming took off 5 bases at V and 4 bases at J, with 6 bases between the two ends. CDR3 in DNA: TGTGCCAGCAGTGACAGGAATCAGCCCCAGCATTTT. Translation: CASSDRNQPQHF.